The entry that follows covers one T cell receptor (beta chain) sequence. This clonotype was counted ten times or more. It lacks a known antigen. The input lacks base qualities; no much larger clone sits a single base away. A case-control design nested within a healthcare worker cohort in London, UK, was used, with weekly nasopharyngeal swab PCR tests and blood sampling performed. Between 23 and 31 March 2020, the week of the UK lockdown, healthcare workers were enrolled and then followed up weekly for as long as 16 weeks. The sample originates from a study of early T cells in non-severe SARS-CoV-2 infection (dated by TCRdb to about 2021). Describing the broader study: Because TCR sequencing was done on bulk RNA from unsorted whole blood, the alpha and beta chains could not be paired.

CDR1 and CDR2 are read off the germline V gene as MDHEN and SYDVKM. V and J are trimmed by 4 bases and 0 bases, and the gene matches miss 3 bases of the junction. The CDR3 holds 16 amino acids from the cysteine to the phenylalanine. The DNA shown is the 48-base CDR3, in frame from base 1. Beyond this particular receptor, the publication reports: VDJdb matching was skewed toward anti-spike CD8 responses and likely underestimated virus-specific expansions by missing private and CD4 specificities.

Libraries were made using 5' RACE. The data were produced on a NextSeq 500. To correct for sequencing error and PCR bias, the TCR library protocol tagged individual cDNA molecules with unique molecular identifiers. Sequencing covered both TCR alpha and beta chains, and within each sample the abundances of alpha and beta sequences were tightly co-correlated. In the authors' own workflow: Decombinator V4 was used to perform V gene, J gene and CDR3 annotation of TCR sequences. Expanded TCRs were defined as changing significantly between any two time points under a Poisson model with p below 0.0001. TCR abundances were normalised to the total number of TCRs sequenced per sample and were expressed as counts per million. MAIT TCRs were defined by TRAV1-2 paired with TRAJ12, TRAJ20 or TRAJ33, and iNKT TCRs by TRAV10 paired with TRAJ18. VDJdb, accessed on 1 November 2021, was searched for TCRs annotated for CMV, EBV and SARS-CoV-2, and TCRs annotated for more than one antigen were excluded. TCRdb handled the public reads itself, with Q25 trimming in fastp and clone calling in MiXCR, and kept productive beta chains. Each entry merges the rows of one CDR3 protein and shows their most common DNA and genes. TCRdb assigned the V and J calls; the authors' analysis was not used. The sample contains about 48,000 distinct CDR3 sequences, roughly 5.3% of them found a single time. The top ten hold around 4.1% of the sample.

Recombination joined TRBV28 with TRBJ1-6, with 7 bases in between that match TRBD1. This receptor was identified in an adult who was a healthcare worker with PCR-confirmed SARS-CoV-2 infection or an uninfected control (not recorded which). Material for sequencing was whole blood. The CDR3 protein sequence reads: CASSYGTDSYNSPLHF. The DNA sequence reads TGTGCCAGCAGTTACGGGACAGACTCCTATAATTCACCCCTCCACTTT. Supplemented by the reference TRBV28 and TRBJ1-6 proteins around the CDR3, the complete variable domain is DVKVTQSSRYLVKRTGEKVFLECVQDMDHENMFWYRQDPGLGLRLIYFSYDVKMKEKGDIPEGYSVSREKKERFSLILESASTNQTSMYLCASSYGTDSYNSPLHFGNGTRLTVT.